This T cell receptor (beta chain) was recorded in a study of Graves' ophthalmopathy and Graves' hyperthyroidism. This clonotype was counted many times. Antigen unknown. CDR1 is SGHRS, CDR2 YFSETQ, per germline. Trimming removed 7 bases from V and 3 bases from J, with 28 bases in between. The CDR3 loop spans 18 amino acids. Study results and caveats: A 13-signature model separated ophthalmopathy from stable hyperthyroidism, just over 85% sensitivity, roughly 80% specificity.

The authors amplified TCR beta CDR3 regions, and they did so from RNA transcripts for repertoire sequencing. HTBI primers primed a first-round RT-PCR, and a second-round multiplex PCR followed. Via MiXCR, TCRdb re-called the multiplex PCR reads, giving one row per CDR3 protein. The sample holds under 400,000 distinct CDR3 sequences; 15% to 20% are singletons and the top ten take 9% to 15%. Diagnostic conclusions were grounded in clinical symptoms, serum thyroxine, TRAb, thyroid ultrasound and orbital computed tomography. The sequence came from an adult man with Graves' ophthalmopathy. The sequenced material came from peripheral blood. The chain joins TRBV5-1 to TRBJ1-1; D ambiguous. The CDR3 bases are TGCGCCAGCGCGACGGGCCCATTAGACTCGCGGGTTGACACTGAAGCTTTCTTT. Encoded protein: CASATGPLDSRVDTEAFF.